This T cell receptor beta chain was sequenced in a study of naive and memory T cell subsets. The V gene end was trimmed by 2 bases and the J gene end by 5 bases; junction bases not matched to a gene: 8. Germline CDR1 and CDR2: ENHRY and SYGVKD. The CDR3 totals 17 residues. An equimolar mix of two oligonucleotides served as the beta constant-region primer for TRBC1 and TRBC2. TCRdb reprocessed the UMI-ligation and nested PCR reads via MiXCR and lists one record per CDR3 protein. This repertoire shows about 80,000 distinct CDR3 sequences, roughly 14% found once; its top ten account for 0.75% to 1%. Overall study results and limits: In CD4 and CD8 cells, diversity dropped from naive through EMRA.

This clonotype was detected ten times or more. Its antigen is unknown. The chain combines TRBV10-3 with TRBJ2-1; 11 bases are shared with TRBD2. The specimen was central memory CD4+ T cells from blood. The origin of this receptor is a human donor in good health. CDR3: CAISEILAGGGNNEQFF. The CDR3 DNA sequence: TGTGCCATCAGTGAGATCCTAGCGGGAGGAGGGAACAATGAGCAGTTCTTC.